This T cell receptor (beta chain) was sequenced in a study of early T cells in non-severe SARS-CoV-2 infection. TCRdb reanalysed the 5' RACE reads using MiXCR and keeps one entry per CDR3 protein. In the table there are over 50,000 distinct CDR3 sequences, roughly 12% of which are singletons. In its sample, this clonotype was seen many times. The sample comprised whole blood. The sequence was collected from an adult who was a healthcare worker with PCR-confirmed SARS-CoV-2 infection or an uninfected control (not recorded which).

The CDR3 sequence is CASSPGQGESYEQYF. DNA for the CDR3: TGTGCCAGCTCACCGGGGCAGGGGGAATCCTACGAGCAGTACTTC. V is TRBV18 and J is TRBJ2-7, with 7 bases lining up with TRBD1. With V trimmed by 3 bases and J by 1 base, 6 bases remained unmatched. This CDR3 has 15 amino acids. Per the germline V gene, CDR1 is KGHSH and CDR2 is LQKENI.